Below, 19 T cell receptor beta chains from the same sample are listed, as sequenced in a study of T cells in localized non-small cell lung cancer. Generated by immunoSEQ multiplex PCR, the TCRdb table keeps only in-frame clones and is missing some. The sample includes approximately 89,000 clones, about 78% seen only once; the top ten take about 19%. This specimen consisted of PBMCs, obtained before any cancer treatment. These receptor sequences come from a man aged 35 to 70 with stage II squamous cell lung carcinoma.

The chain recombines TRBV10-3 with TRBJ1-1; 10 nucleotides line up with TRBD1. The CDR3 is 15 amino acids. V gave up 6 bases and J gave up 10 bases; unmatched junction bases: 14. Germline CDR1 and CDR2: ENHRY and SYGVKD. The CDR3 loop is CAIRAGTGAYNGAFF. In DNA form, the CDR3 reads TGTGCCATCAGAGCCGGGACAGGGGCGTATAACGGAGCTTTCTTT.

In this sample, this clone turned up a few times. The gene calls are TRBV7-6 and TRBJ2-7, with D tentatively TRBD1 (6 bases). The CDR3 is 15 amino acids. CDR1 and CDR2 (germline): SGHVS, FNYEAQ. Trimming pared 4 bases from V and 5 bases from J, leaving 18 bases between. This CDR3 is CASSSTGLAWDEQYF. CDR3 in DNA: TGTGCCAGCAGCTCAACAGGGCTCGCTTGGGACGAGCAGTACTTC.

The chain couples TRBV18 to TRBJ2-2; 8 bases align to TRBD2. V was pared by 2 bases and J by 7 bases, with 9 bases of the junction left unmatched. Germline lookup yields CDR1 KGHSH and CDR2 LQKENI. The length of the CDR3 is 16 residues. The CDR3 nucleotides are TGTGCCAGCTCACCATCCGGGACTAGTAGTGGCGGGGAGCTGTTTTTT. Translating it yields CASSPSGTSSGGELFF.

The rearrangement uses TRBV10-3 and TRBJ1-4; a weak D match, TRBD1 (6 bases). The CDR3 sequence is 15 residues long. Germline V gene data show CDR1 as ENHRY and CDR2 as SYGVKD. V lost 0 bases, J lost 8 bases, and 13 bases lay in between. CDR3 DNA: TGTGCCATCAGTGAGTCCGGAGGGGGAGGCGAAAAACTGTTTTTT. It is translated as CAISESGGGGEKLFF.

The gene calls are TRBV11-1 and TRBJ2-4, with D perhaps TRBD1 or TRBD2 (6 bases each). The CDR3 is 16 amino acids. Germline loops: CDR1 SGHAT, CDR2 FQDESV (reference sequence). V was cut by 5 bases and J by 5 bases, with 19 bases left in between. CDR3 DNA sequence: TGTGCCAGCAGCAAGAGGGGGGCGGGGTTGGAAAACATTCAGTACTTC. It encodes CASSKRGAGLENIQYF.

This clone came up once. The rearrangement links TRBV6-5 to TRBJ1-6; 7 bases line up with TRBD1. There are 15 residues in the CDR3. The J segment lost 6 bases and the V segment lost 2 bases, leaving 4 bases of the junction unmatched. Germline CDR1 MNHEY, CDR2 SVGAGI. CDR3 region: CASSYEGQTNSPLHF. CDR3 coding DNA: TGTGCCAGCAGTTACGAGGGACAGACTAATTCACCCCTCCACTTT.

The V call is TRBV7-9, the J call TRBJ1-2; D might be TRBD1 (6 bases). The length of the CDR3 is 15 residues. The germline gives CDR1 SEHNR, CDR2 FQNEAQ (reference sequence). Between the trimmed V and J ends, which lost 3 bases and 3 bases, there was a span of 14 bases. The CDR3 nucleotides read TGTGCCAGCAGCTTTACGGCCAACAGGGACTATGGCTACACCTTC. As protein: CASSFTANRDYGYTF.

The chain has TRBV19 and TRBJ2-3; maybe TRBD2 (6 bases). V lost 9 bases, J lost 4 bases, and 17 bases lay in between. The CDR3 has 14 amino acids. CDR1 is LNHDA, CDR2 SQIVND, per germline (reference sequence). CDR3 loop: CARPRTGEADTQYF. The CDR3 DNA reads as TGTGCCAGACCCAGAACGGGAGAAGCAGATACGCAGTATTTT.

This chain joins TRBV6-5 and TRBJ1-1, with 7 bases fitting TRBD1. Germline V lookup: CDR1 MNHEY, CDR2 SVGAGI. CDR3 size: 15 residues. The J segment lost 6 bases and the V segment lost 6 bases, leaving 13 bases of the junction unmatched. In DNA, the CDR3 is TGTGCCAGCAGGCACACAGGGGCCCCCGAGGCTGAAGCTTTCTTT. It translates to CASRHTGAPEAEAFF.

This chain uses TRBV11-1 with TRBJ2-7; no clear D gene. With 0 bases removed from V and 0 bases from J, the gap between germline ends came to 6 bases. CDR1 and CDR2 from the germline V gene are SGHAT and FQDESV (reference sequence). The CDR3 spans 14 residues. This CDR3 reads CASSLAAHSYEQYF. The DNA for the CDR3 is TGTGCCAGCAGCTTAGCGGCGCACTCCTACGAGCAGTACTTC.

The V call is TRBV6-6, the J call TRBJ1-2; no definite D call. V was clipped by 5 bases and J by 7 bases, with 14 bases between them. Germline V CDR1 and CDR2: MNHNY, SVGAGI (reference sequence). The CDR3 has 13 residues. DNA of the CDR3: TGTGCCAGCAGTACCTCACCTGTCGGTGGCTACACCTTC. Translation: CASSTSPVGGYTF.

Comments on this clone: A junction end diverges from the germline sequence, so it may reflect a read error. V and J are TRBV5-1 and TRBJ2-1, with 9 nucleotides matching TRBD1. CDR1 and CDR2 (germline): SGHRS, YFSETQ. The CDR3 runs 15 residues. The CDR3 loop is CASTLTGGAANEQFF. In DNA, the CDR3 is TGCGCCAGCACCTTGACAGGGGGTGCTGCAAATGAGCAGTTCTTC.

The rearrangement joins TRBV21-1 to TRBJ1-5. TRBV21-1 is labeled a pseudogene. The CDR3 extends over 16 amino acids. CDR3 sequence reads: CASSKAGKGCNQPQHF. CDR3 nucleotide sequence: TGTGCCAGCAGCAAAGCGGGGAAGGGCTGCAATCAGCCCCAGCATTTT.

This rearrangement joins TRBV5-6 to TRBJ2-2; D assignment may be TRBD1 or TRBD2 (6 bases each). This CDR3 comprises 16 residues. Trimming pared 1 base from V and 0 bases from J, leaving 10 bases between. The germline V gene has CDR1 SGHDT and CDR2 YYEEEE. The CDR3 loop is CASSLPGGTNTGELFF. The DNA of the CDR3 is TGTGCCAGCAGCTTGCCCGGGGGCACGAACACCGGGGAGCTGTTTTTT.

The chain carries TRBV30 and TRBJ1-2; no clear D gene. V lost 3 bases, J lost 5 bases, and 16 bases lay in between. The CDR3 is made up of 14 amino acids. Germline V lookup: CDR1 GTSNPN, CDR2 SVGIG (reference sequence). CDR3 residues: CAWRLVGGPYGYTF. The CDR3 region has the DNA TGTGCCTGGAGGCTGGTCGGCGGGCCTTATGGCTACACCTTC. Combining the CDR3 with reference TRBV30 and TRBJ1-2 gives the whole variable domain SQTIHQWPATLVQPVGSPLSLECTVEGTSNPNLYWYRQAAGRGLQLLFYSVGIGQISSEVPQNLSASRPQDRQFILSSKKLLLSDSGFYLCAWRLVGGPYGYTFGSGTRLTVV.

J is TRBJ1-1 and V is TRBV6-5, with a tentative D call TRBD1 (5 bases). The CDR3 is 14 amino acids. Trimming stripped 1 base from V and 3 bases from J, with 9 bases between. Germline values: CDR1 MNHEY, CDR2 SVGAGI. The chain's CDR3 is CASSYLGGDTEAFF. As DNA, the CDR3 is TGTGCCAGCAGTTACTTGGGGGGTGACACTGAAGCTTTCTTT.

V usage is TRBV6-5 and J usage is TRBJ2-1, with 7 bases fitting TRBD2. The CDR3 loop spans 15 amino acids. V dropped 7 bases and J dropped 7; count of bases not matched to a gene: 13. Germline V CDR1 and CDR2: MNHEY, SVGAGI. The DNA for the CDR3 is TGTGCCAGCACCCCCCCTGAAGCGGGACGTAATGAGCAGTTCTTC. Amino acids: CASTPPEAGRNEQFF.

The CDR3 DNA sequence: TGCGCCAGCAGCCCTCAAGGAATTGGGGAGCCTTACAATGAGCAGTTCTTC. Residues: CASSPQGIGEPYNEQFF. V is TRBV4-1 and J is TRBJ2-1; D might be TRBD2 (5 bases). V was cut by 4 bases and J by 4 bases, with 20 bases left in between. The CDR3 has 17 amino acids. Germline CDR1 MGHRA, CDR2 YSYEKL.

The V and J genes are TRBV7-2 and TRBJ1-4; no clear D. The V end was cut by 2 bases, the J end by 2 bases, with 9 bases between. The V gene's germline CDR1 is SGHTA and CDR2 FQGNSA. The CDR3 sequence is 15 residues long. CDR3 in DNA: TGTGCCAGCAGCTTAAACCCAGTCACTAATGAAAAACTGTTTTTT. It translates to CASSLNPVTNEKLFF.